What follows are 25 T cell receptor beta chains derived from one specimen sequenced in a study of blood T cells in healthy people across ages. Together with a sample-barcoded 5' primer, a J-beta primer mix was included in a second PCR lasting roughly 6 to 12 cycles. TCRdb re-called the 5' RACE reads through MiXCR, storing one row per CDR3 protein. The sample lists roughly 800,000 distinct CDR3 sequences, 25% to 30% occurring once. The data were also submitted as part of a second study, on T cells of mothers and their children.

The sample was blood. These receptors all stem from a boy aged 5-17 years in good health.

The chain is built from TRBV3-1 and TRBJ1-1, with TRBD1 as a possible D gene (6 bases). Deletions cut 4 bases from V and 3 bases from J, with 15 bases between. There are 15 residues in the CDR3. CDR1 and CDR2 from the germline V gene are LGHDT and YNNKEL (reference sequence). CDR3: CASSPEPQGYTEAFF. CDR3 bases: TGTGCCAGCAGCCCGGAGCCTCAGGGGTACACTGAAGCTTTCTTT.

CDR3 in amino acids: CASSLVGGDEQFF. The CDR3 bases are TGTGCCAGCAGCTTAGTCGGGGGCGATGAGCAGTTCTTC. This chain links TRBV7-3 with TRBJ2-5; D tentatively fits TRBD1 or TRBD2 (6 bases each). The DNA end is more similar to TRBJ2-1, so the J call may be wrong. The CDR3 sequence is 13 residues long. Germline V lookup: CDR1 SGHTA, CDR2 FQGTGA.

V is TRBV12-3 or TRBV12-4 and J is TRBJ1-4; D gene ambiguous. The CDR3 runs to 13 residues. V dropped 6 bases and J dropped 8 bases, with 13 bases sitting between them. The CDR3 coding sequence is TGTGCCAGCAGGAGAAACGAGGGAGAAAAACTGTTTTTT. The encoded protein is CASRRNEGEKLFF.

This clonotype has just a few counts. An end of the junction does not agree with germline; a read error may underlie this. The gene calls are TRBV18 and TRBJ2-1; D ambiguous. From germline, CDR1 is KGHSH and CDR2 LQKENI. The CDR3 is 14 amino acids. CDR3 sequence: CASSPVALQETQYF. The DNA of the CDR3 is TGTGCCAGCTCACCGGTGGCCCTCCAAGAGACCCAATACTTC. The full variable domain, with the rest looked up from reference TRBV18 and TRBJ2-1, is NAGVMQNPRHLVRRRGQEARLRCSPMKGHSHVYWYRQLPEEGLKFMVYLQKENIIDESGMPKERFSAEFPKEGPSILRIQQVVRGDSAAYFCASSPVALQETQYFGPGTRLTVL.

This clonotype has a single count. The genes are TRBV15 and TRBJ2-3; D remains unclear. This CDR3 has 14 residues. Per the germline V gene, CDR1 is LNHNV and CDR2 is YYDKDF (reference sequence). V lost 1 base and J 1 base, leaving 6 bases between the germline ends. The CDR3 loop is CATSRGFGTDTQYF. In nucleotides, the CDR3 is TGTGCCACCAGCAGAGGTTTCGGCACAGATACGCAGTATTTT.

This clonotype was seen more than once but under ten times. The chain is built from TRBV5-6 and TRBJ2-4; D is tentatively TRBD1 or TRBD2 (6 bases each). Germline V gene lookup returns CDR1 SGHDT and CDR2 YYEEEE. With 7 bases removed from V and 2 bases from J, the gap between germline ends came to 16 bases. CDR3 length: 15 amino acids. This chain's CDR3 is CASSSGGLSKNIQYF. DNA of the CDR3: TGTGCCAGCTCATCTGGGGGGCTTTCCAAAAACATTCAGTACTTC.

The CDR3: CASSGSVAGEKLFF. The CDR3 region has the DNA TGTGCCAGCAGCGGCTCGGTGGCCGGTGAAAAACTGTTTTTT. The rearrangement joins TRBV3-1 to TRBJ1-4; D unresolved. The CDR3 runs to 14 residues. Germline lookup yields CDR1 LGHDT and CDR2 YNNKEL (reference sequence). The V end lost 5 bases, the J end lost 7 bases, and 14 bases lay between the germline ends.

The rearrangement uses TRBV7-9 and TRBJ1-2; 9 bases map to TRBD1. CDR3 length equals 16 residues. V shed 1 base and J 4 bases; nucleotides not matched to a gene: 7. Germline V gene data show CDR1 as SEHNR and CDR2 as FQNEAQ (reference sequence). DNA for the CDR3: TGTGCCAGCAGCTTAGGCCCGGGACAGGGACTCTATGGCTACACCTTC. It specifies CASSLGPGQGLYGYTF. Combining the CDR3 with reference TRBV7-9 and TRBJ1-2 gives the whole variable domain DTGVSQNPRHKITKRGQNVTFRCDPISEHNRLYWYRQTLGQGPEFLTYFQNEAQLEKSRLLSDRFSAERPKGSFSTLEIQRTEQGDSAMYLCASSLGPGQGLYGYTFGSGTRLTVV.

This clonotype has just a few counts. The chain is built from TRBV9 and TRBJ1-1; D possibly corresponds to TRBD1 (5 bases). Per germline, CDR1 SGDLS and CDR2 YYNGEE. V lost 0 bases, J lost 0 bases, and 12 bases lay in between. This CDR3 spans 16 amino acids. The CDR3 spells CASSVGEGLMNTEAFF. Written as DNA, the CDR3 is TGTGCCAGCAGCGTAGGAGAGGGACTCATGAACACTGAAGCTTTCTTT.

This clonotype was counted a few times. Compared with germline, one end of the junction differs, possibly owing to a read error. This chain connects TRBV5-6 to TRBJ2-5; TRBD2 aligns across 7 bases. The CDR3 loop spans 16 amino acids. CDR1 and CDR2 (germline): SGHDT, YYEEEE. The CDR3 DNA sequence: TGTGCCAGCAGCCCCTGGGGGGGGTCTACCTACAATGAGCAGCTCTTC. Amino acid sequence: CASSPWGGSTYNEQLF.

The chain combines TRBV5-1 with TRBJ1-1; TRBD1 aligns across 11 bases. The length of the CDR3 is 17 residues. The V gene's germline CDR1 is SGHRS and CDR2 YFSETQ. The ends lost 0 bases at V and 1 base at J; junction bases unmatched: 5. Here the CDR3 reads CASSLEGQGAGNTEAFF. CDR3 sequence (DNA): TGCGCCAGCAGCTTGGAAGGACAGGGGGCCGGGAACACTGAAGCTTTCTTT.

The chain couples TRBV20-1 to TRBJ2-4; maybe TRBD2 (6 bases). The germline CDR1 and CDR2 sequences are DFQATT and SNEGSKA (reference sequence). CDR3 length: 15 amino acids. Trimming left V 0 bases short and J 8 bases short, with 17 bases between. Written as DNA, the CDR3 is TGCAGTGCTAGAGAGGTGCGGGACGGGGGACACATTCAGTACTTC. Amino acids: CSAREVRDGGHIQYF.

The chain joins TRBV5-1 to TRBJ2-7, with 7 bases that match TRBD1. Germline V CDR1 and CDR2: SGHRS, YFSETQ. The CDR3 contains 17 residues. The V and J ends lost 4 bases and 3 bases, in that order; junction bases with no gene match: 16. CDR3 protein: CASSLTPPSGQLYEQYF. The CDR3 DNA sequence: TGCGCCAGCAGCCTTACCCCTCCCTCGGGACAGCTCTACGAGCAGTACTTC.

V is TRBV5-1 and J is TRBJ1-1; D is undetermined. Trimming removed 7 bases at V and 5 bases at J, with 12 bases between. The CDR3 loop spans 12 amino acids. CDR1 is SGHRS, CDR2 YFSETQ, per germline. CDR3 protein: CASRMWETEAFF. The DNA of the CDR3 is TGCGCCAGCCGGATGTGGGAGACTGAAGCTTTCTTT.

There are a few counts of this clonotype. The chain combines TRBV6-6 with TRBJ2-7, with D possibly TRBD1 on 6 matching bases. CDR1 MNHNY and CDR2 SVGAGI come from the germline V gene (reference sequence). CDR3 length equals 14 residues. Trimming took 6 bases from V and 2 from J, leaving 14 bases between them. CDR3 sequence reads: CASRKSTGTYEQYF. The CDR3 nucleotides are TGTGCCAGCAGAAAGTCGACAGGAACCTACGAGCAGTACTTC.

The chain uses TRBV29-1 and TRBJ2-5, with D possibly TRBD2 on 5 matching bases. The DNA end lines up better with TRBJ2-1; the J call may be wrong. Germline CDR1 SQVTM, CDR2 ANQGSEA. The CDR3 is made up of 16 amino acids. CDR3 sequence reads: CSVGSWGRVSGLEQFF. The CDR3 DNA is TGCAGCGTTGGGTCCTGGGGAAGGGTTTCGGGGTTGGAGCAGTTCTTC.

This clonotype was seen more than once but under ten times. The gene calls are TRBV11-3 and TRBJ2-1, with 10 nucleotides matching TRBD2. This CDR3 spans 16 amino acids. The germline CDR1 and CDR2 sequences are SGHNT and YENEEA. With 0 bases clipped from V and 8 bases from J, the junction kept 7 bases outside the gene matches. CDR3 loop: CASSLDSGGRRDEQFF. The CDR3 nucleotides are TGTGCCAGCAGCTTAGATAGCGGGGGGCGCAGGGATGAGCAGTTCTTC.

J is TRBJ1-1 and V is TRBV4-1; D is uncertain. Looked up from germline, CDR1 is MGHRA and CDR2 is YSYEKL. The V end lost 1 base, the J end lost 11 bases, and 8 bases lay between the germline ends. The CDR3 sequence is 11 residues long. CDR3 residues: CASSQGVKAFF. CDR3 nucleotide sequence: TGCGCCAGCAGCCAAGGAGTGAAGGCTTTCTTT.

V usage is TRBV20-1 and J usage is TRBJ2-1, with 9 bases identical to TRBD2. The CDR3 extends over 17 amino acids. V lost 8 bases and J lost 0; bases outside the gene matches: 14. In germline, CDR1 is DFQATT, CDR2 SNEGSKA (reference sequence). The DNA of the CDR3 is TGCAGTCCCCGGGGAAGCGGGGGGCTTCGCTCCTACAATGAGCAGTTCTTC. Residues: CSPRGSGGLRSYNEQFF.

This chain links TRBV12-3 or TRBV12-4 with TRBJ2-7; a weak D match, TRBD2 (5 bases). The germline V and J ends were trimmed by 6 bases and 0 bases, with 21 bases remaining between them. The CDR3 totals 17 residues. This CDR3 reads CASSWRPWGAYSYEQYF. DNA of the CDR3: TGTGCCAGCAGCTGGCGCCCGTGGGGAGCCTACTCCTACGAGCAGTACTTC.

The CDR3 region has the DNA TGCGCCAGCAGTGACGGTAGACACACCTTC. It yields the protein CASSDGRHTF. The chain couples TRBV10-2 to TRBJ1-2; D unresolved. V was cut by 3 bases and J by 12 bases, with 8 bases left in between. This CDR3 has 10 amino acids. The germline gives CDR1 WSHSY, CDR2 SAAADI.

This chain links TRBV28 with TRBJ1-5, with D perhaps TRBD1 (5 bases). This CDR3 is 11 amino acids long. V gave up 9 bases and J gave up 4 bases, with 7 bases separating them. Germline CDR1 is MDHEN and CDR2 is SYDVKM. The CDR3 protein is CASQGNQPQHF. CDR3 in DNA: TGTGCCAGTCAGGGTAATCAGCCCCAGCATTTT.

In this sample, this clonotype turned up once. The rearrangement joins TRBV5-1 to TRBJ1-1; D is perhaps TRBD1 (5 bases). V shed 5 bases and J shed 0 bases, with 14 bases lying between them. Looked up from germline, CDR1 is SGHRS and CDR2 is YFSETQ. The CDR3 runs to 15 residues. The CDR3: CASRREGGVNTEAFF. CDR3 sequence (DNA): TGCGCCAGCAGACGTGAGGGAGGGGTGAACACTGAAGCTTTCTTT.

This chain joins TRBV5-1 and TRBJ2-7, with D possibly matching TRBD1 (6 bases). The germline V gene has CDR1 SGHRS and CDR2 YFSETQ. There are 14 residues in the CDR3. Trimming pared 0 bases from V and 3 bases from J, leaving 10 bases between. CDR3 sequence reads: CASSLAGVVYEQYF. The CDR3 bases are TGCGCCAGCAGCTTGGCAGGGGTTGTCTACGAGCAGTACTTC.

This clonotype has more than one count but fewer than ten. The chain carries TRBV12-3 or TRBV12-4 and TRBJ2-5; possibly TRBD2 for D (5 bases). There are 11 residues in the CDR3. Trimming removed 5 bases at V and 11 bases at J, with 12 bases between. CDR3 protein: CASSGRGEQYF. The CDR3 coding sequence is TGTGCCAGCAGTGGACGGGGTGAGCAGTACTTC.